This T cell receptor (beta chain) was sequenced in a study of blood T cell repertoires in COVID-19 (dated by TCRdb to 2020 to 2022). Some background on the complete study: The collaborator samples originated in the United States, Italy and Spain and spanned the acute and convalescent phases of COVID-19. Samples were obtained from the ongoing ImmuneRACE study (first 160 participants) and from 950 to 1,500 subjects provided by 6 global collaborators. The dataset comprised deeply sampled blood TCRbeta repertoires from subjects exposed to, actively infected with, or recovered from COVID-19. The material from the prospective study consisted of cDNA or gDNA derived from T cells, B-cell-depleted T cells, or PBMCs. Where available, HLA class I and class II types were obtained from metadata supplied by the sample provider rather than from assay-based typing. The repertoires were made available in a free public database intended to serve as a resource for research on the immune response to SARS-CoV-2. Sample metadata almost always included a de-identified subject ID, COVID-19 status, age in years and sex.

As to this clone: Its specific antigen is unknown. Base quality data are lacking; no much larger clone is found one base away.

The germline ends are 17 bases apart after V is trimmed by 3 bases and J by 4 bases. CDR1 SGHAT and CDR2 FQNNGV are derived from the germline V gene. The CDR3 spans 16 residues, from the cysteine through the phenylalanine. The CDR3 DNA has 48 bases and is translated from base 1. The research as a whole found: How much clinical and demographic metadata was included differed by source and by participant, and the metadata was provided uncurated.

Each collaborating institution followed its own protocols to collect whole blood in K2EDTA tubes. Collaborator samples were shipped for TCRbeta analysis as frozen whole blood, isolated PBMCs, or DNA extracted from either sample type. TCRbeta CDR3 regions were amplified from genomic DNA by means of the immunoSEQ Assay, a bias-controlled multiplex PCR. On the study's bioinformatics: The number of nucleated cells in each sample was estimated by amplification of reference gene primers within the assay. To quantify the absolute abundance of each unique TCRbeta CDR3 rearrangement, sequence reads were collapsed and filtered. For each sample, productive Simpson clonality was calculated as the square root of Simpson's diversity index across productive rearrangements. TCRdb obtained this table from immuneACCESS and retained in-frame rearrangements with V and J assigned. These tables miss some clones; where compared with another copy, unresolved V genes account for less than half of the shortfall, and the remainder is unexplained. The V and J calls and clone size were taken over from that table, and D and trimming were inferred from the DNA. This sample gives 25,000 to 35,000 clones in total; approximately 85% of them show up just once. The ten largest clones add up to 5.5% to 8.5% of the sample.

Sequencing was carried out using peripheral blood. The sequence was collected from a man aged 55 to 69 with active COVID-19. The chain joins TRBV11-2 to TRBJ2-3; D gene: possibly TRBD1, on 5 matching bases. The nucleotide sequence reads TGTGCCAGCAGCTTTCGACGCTCCCAGGGCCCAGATACGCAGTATTTT. This sequence encodes CASSFRRSQGPDTQYF.